This passage covers 6 T cell receptor beta chains from one sample sequenced in a study of T cells in Graves' hyperthyroidism and ophthalmopathy. It was RNA transcripts that yielded the amplified TCR beta CDR3 regions. The HTBI primer set was used in a first-round RT-PCR of the TCR CDR3. TCRdb reanalysed the multiplex PCR reads using MiXCR and keeps one entry per CDR3 protein. Seen here are over 700,000 distinct CDR3 sequences, roughly a sixth observed once, and the top ten hold around 15%. The sample was blood. These receptors were collected from a woman aged 45-59 years with Graves' hyperthyroidism that later progressed to Graves' ophthalmopathy.

Concerning this clonotype itself: This may stem from a read error, because a much larger clone lies one nucleotide away. The chain has TRBV6-2 or TRBV6-3 and TRBJ2-7; the match to TRBD1 covers 10 bases. Germline trimming cut 4 bases from V and 6 bases from J; bases unmatched to any gene: 6. Germline V CDR1 and CDR2: MNHEY, SVGEGT. CDR3 length: 14 amino acids. This CDR3 reads CASSFPGQGCEQYF. The CDR3 nucleotides are TGTGCCAGCAGTTTTCCGGGACAGGGGTGCGAGCAGTACTTC.

This clonotype was recorded only once. V is TRBV5-1 and J is TRBJ2-1; D perhaps matches TRBD1 (5 bases). The V and J ends lost 9 bases and 5 bases respectively, with 15 bases between them. There are 13 residues in the CDR3. The germline gives CDR1 SGHRS, CDR2 YFSETQ. CDR3 loop: CATRVQEHNEQFF. DNA for the CDR3: TGCGCCACACGGGTACAGGAGCACAATGAGCAGTTCTTC.

This clonotype was counted a few times. The chain has TRBV5-1 and TRBJ2-7; perhaps TRBD1 as D (5 bases). The V and J ends lost 0 bases and 2 bases respectively, with 9 bases between them. CDR3 length: 14 residues. CDR1 is SGHRS, CDR2 YFSETQ, per germline. CDR3 protein: CASSLEVGAYEQYF. CDR3 DNA: TGCGCCAGCAGCTTGGAGGTAGGGGCCTACGAGCAGTACTTC.

This chain joins TRBV6-1 and TRBJ1-4; the D gene is possibly TRBD1 (6 bases). The V end lost 8 bases, the J end lost 4 bases, and 8 bases lay between the germline ends. Germline lookup yields CDR1 MNHNS and CDR2 SASEGT. The CDR3 has 12 residues. The CDR3 DNA is TGTGCCAGCTTCAGGGGTAATGAAAAACTGTTTTTT. It encodes CASFRGNEKLFF.

This clonotype was observed many times. The chain employs TRBV30 and TRBJ2-1, with D maybe TRBD1 (5 bases). Germline values: CDR1 GTSNPN, CDR2 SVGIG (reference sequence). CDR3 length: 13 residues. V was clipped by 3 bases and J by 2 bases, with 8 bases between them. The CDR3 DNA reads as TGTGCCTGGAGGATAGGGGCCTACAATGAGCAGTTCTTC. It specifies CAWRIGAYNEQFF.

This clonotype was seen more than once but under ten times. This chain connects TRBV5-1 to TRBJ2-1, with 7 bases identical to TRBD1. After removal of 6 bases from V and 2 bases from J, the junction contained 8 bases not matched to a gene. The germline CDR1 and CDR2 sequences are SGHRS and YFSETQ. This CDR3 has 15 residues. The CDR3 sequence: CASTNTGATYNEQFF. The CDR3 coding sequence is TGCGCCAGCACAAATACAGGGGCCACCTACAATGAGCAGTTCTTC.